This T cell receptor beta chain was identified in a study of T cell responses to AZD1222 COVID-19 vaccine (dated by TCRdb to 2020 to 2023). About the investigation overall: Because spike-specific TCR depth and breadth did not differ between the two schedules, AZD1222 recipients who got a second dose at roughly 4 weeks were pooled with those who got a second dose at roughly 12 weeks. TCR sequencing was performed for roughly 250 trial participants, of whom approximately 200 were given two doses of AZD1222 and 26 were given two doses of MenACWY control vaccine. Enrollment into the trials was organized by age into subgroups of 18-55, 56-69 and 70-plus years, and those subgroups contained roughly 140, 27 and 60 TCR-sequenced participants, respectively.

The CDR3 contains 15 residues, cysteine and phenylalanine counted. The sequence is cut down to CDR3 DNA, 45 bases in frame from base 1. V is cut back by 8 bases and J by 0 bases, with 6 bases in the junction unmatched. Per the germline V gene, SNHLY is the CDR1 and FYNNEI is the CDR2. In its sample, this clone was seen a few times. Its target antigen remains unknown. No base quality information exists; no much larger clone differs at one position. Per the publication, the time point label means: baseline before first vaccination. Samples from vaccinated people were obtained from the UK trials COV001 and COV002, which included a single-blind randomized controlled phase 2/3 trial of AZD1222 (ChAdOx1 nCoV-19) in healthy adults. For TCRbeta chain sequencing, PBMC samples from trial participants were taken at day 0 and at day 28 after the second dose. Results the study describes overall, beyond this receptor: Because no samples from the day 14 peak response were available, repertoires could be characterized only after the peak T cell response. The 56-69-year group was small, and its depth increase did not reach significance, likely because of low power. Conclusions about previously exposed vaccinees were limited because only 5 or 6 AZD1222 recipients were SARS-CoV-2 seropositive at baseline. Most participants were white British and females outnumbered males, and the authors suggested that clonal diversity may have been underestimated. Epitopes outside the regions mutated in the B.1.351 and B.1.1.7 variants were reportedly recognized by nearly half of the unique spike-specific TCRs. After two AZD1222 doses, spike-specific TCR breadth and depth were significantly higher than at day 0 and than in MenACWY recipients. Vaccine-associated CD4 TCRs spanned the whole spike protein, with dominant responses in regions 160-218 and 743-854.

The CDR3 regions of human TCRbeta chains were subjected to immunosequencing. In the paper's pipeline: TCRs in the repertoires were matched against a reference library of SARS-CoV-2-specific TCRs that had been generated with the MIRA antigen-specificity platform. Breadth was defined as the fraction of unique TCRs that were SARS-CoV-2-associated, and depth was defined as the fraction of total T cells that were SARS-CoV-2-associated. Using the MIRA data, every spike-specific TCR was mapped to the spike region that the TCR reacted to and assigned to either a CD4 or a CD8 class. Log10-transformed breadth and depth values were compared by one-way ANOVA with Sidak's multiple comparisons tests. Drawn from immuneACCESS, this table holds only the in-frame rearrangements with V and J called that TCRdb kept. Clones are partly lost; checked studies trace under half to an unresolved V gene and leave the rest unexplained. V and J calls and clone size are those listed in that table; D and trimming were worked out from the DNA. The sample has about 97,000 clones on record, about 88% of them singletons. The top ten hold less than 3% of the sample.

The sequencing here drew on peripheral blood, taken on day 0 of AZD1222 vaccination. The TCR was taken from an adult in good health. The chain joins TRBV2 to TRBJ1-4; 7 middle bases align to TRBD1. CDR3 reads: CASEPGQTTNEKLFF. The nucleotide sequence reads TGTGCCAGCGAACCGGGACAGACAACTAATGAAAAACTGTTTTTT.